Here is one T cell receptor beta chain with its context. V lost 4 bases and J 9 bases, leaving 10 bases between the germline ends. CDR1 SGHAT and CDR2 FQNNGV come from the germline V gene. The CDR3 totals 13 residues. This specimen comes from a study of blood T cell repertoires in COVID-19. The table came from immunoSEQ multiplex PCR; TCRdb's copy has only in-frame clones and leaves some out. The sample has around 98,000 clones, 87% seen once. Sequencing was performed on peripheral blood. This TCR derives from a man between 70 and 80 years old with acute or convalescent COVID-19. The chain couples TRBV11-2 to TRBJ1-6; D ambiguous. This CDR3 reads CASSSQSSSPLHF. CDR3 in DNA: TGTGCCAGCAGCTCCCAAAGTAGTTCACCCCTCCACTTT.